This T cell receptor (beta chain) was identified in a study of blood T cell repertoires in COVID-19. The wider study: Whether acute or convalescent, the COVID-19 samples came from the United States, Italy and Spain.

Original methodology: Estimated nucleated cell counts came from reference gene primer amplification. Libraries were prepared by immunoSEQ multiplex PCR; TCRdb keeps only in-frame clonotypes and omits some of them. V and J calls and clone size are as listed in that table; D and trimming were resolved from the DNA. The sample contains about 210,000 clones, about 83% of which appear only once. Trimming removed 9 bases at V and 0 bases at J, with 12 bases between. The CDR3 covers 15 residues. In germline, CDR1 is LNHDA, CDR2 SQIVND (reference sequence). The clonotype was recovered from a woman between 50 and 59 years old with acute or convalescent COVID-19. The rearrangement links TRBV19 to TRBJ2-6; D is ambiguous. Sequencing was done on a sample of peripheral blood. CDR3 sequence: CASQASSSGANVLTF. The CDR3 DNA reads as TGTGCCAGCCAGGCCTCCAGCTCTGGGGCCAACGTCCTGACTTTC.